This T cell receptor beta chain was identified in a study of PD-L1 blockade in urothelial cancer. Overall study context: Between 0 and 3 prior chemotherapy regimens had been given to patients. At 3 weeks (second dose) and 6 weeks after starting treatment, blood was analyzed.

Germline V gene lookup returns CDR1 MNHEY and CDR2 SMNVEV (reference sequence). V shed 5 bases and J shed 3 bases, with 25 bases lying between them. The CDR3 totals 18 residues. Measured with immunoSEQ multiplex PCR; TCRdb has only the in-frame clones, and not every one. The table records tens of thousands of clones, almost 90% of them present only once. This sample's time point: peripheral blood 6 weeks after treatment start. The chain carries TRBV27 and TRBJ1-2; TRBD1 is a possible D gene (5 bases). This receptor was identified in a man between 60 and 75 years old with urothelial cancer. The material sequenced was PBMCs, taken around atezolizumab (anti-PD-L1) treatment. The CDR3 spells CASSKARGMGGVDYGYTF. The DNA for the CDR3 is TGTGCCAGCAGTAAGGCCCGCGGGATGGGGGGAGTAGACTATGGCTACACCTTC.